This entry is about one T cell receptor (beta chain). Germline lookup yields CDR1 MGHRA and CDR2 YSYEKL. The CDR3 extends over 17 amino acids. The ends lost 6 bases at V and 0 bases at J; junction bases unmatched: 12. The data are from a study of T cells in Graves' hyperthyroidism and ophthalmopathy. It was RNA transcripts that yielded the amplified TCR beta CDR3 regions. RT-PCR in the first round (using the HTBI primer set) targeted the TCR CDR3. MiXCR was run by TCRdb on the multiplex PCR reads, yielding one entry per CDR3 protein. Here the sample spans about 420,000 distinct CDR3 sequences, 15% to 19% being singletons.

The sample comprised blood. The chain combines TRBV4-1 with TRBJ1-1; 8 bases match TRBD1. The sequence derives from a woman aged 18-30 years with Graves' hyperthyroidism. The CDR3 DNA reads TGCGCCAGCAGACCTGACAGGGGTGGGACCATGAACACTGAAGCTTTCTTT. Amino acid sequence: CASRPDRGGTMNTEAFF.